A selection of T cell receptor beta chains follows, all from one sample in a study of blood T cell dynamics during melanoma immunotherapy. Clones were sequenced by immunoSEQ multiplex PCR, and TCRdb holds only the in-frame ones, with some missing. The sample records 1,400 to 1,500 clones, over 55% being singletons. The specimen comprised central memory CD8+ T cells from blood, sampled from a patient treated with checkpoint blockade. The receptors come from a human donor with melanoma. CDR3s include the opening cysteine and the closing phenylalanine or tryptophan. The D gene is left open where the match is weak. Not every row has a clone size; where given, it reads once, few, many or a size class.

V gene: TRBV6-1
clone size: -
D gene: -
J gene: TRBJ1-1
CDR3 DNA: TGTGCCAGCAGTGCCACAGGGACGCAGGGTGCTTTCTTT
CDR3 protein: CASSATGTQGAFF

V gene: TRBV19
clone size: -
D gene: -
J gene: TRBJ2-7
CDR3 DNA: TGTGCCAGTAGCACAACCAGGGACCCCAGATACGAGCAGTACTTC
CDR3 protein: CASSTTRDPRYEQYF

V gene: TRBV4-3
clone size: -
D gene: TRBD2
J gene: TRBJ2-1
CDR3 DNA: TGCGCCAGCAGCCTTGGGACTAGCGGGGCCAACAATGAGCAGTTCTTC
CDR3 protein: CASSLGTSGANNEQFF

V gene: TRBV27
clone size: -
D gene: -
J gene: TRBJ2-7
CDR3 DNA: TGTGCCAGCAGTTTATCTAGTAGTAGGTACGAGCAGTACTTC
CDR3 protein: CASSLSSSRYEQYF

V gene: TRBV7-8
clone size: -
D gene: -
J gene: TRBJ1-4
CDR3 DNA: TGTGCCAGCAGCCTTAGGTCCGGGGAGACGGCTGATGAAAAACTGTTTTTT
CDR3 protein: CASSLRSGETADEKLFF

V gene: TRBV5-5
clone size: few
D gene: -
J gene: TRBJ2-7
CDR3 DNA: TGTGCCAGCAGCTCTTATCCACAAGTGAACGAGCAGTACTTC
CDR3 protein: CASSSYPQVNEQYF

V gene: TRBV19
clone size: -
D gene: -
J gene: TRBJ2-3
CDR3 DNA: TGTGCCAGTAGTAGACGGGGAAGCACAGATACGCAGTATTTT
CDR3 protein: CASSRRGSTDTQYF

V gene: TRBV5-1
clone size: few
D gene: -
J gene: TRBJ1-5
CDR3 DNA: TGCGCCAGCAGCTTGGCCACAGCATTCAATCAGCCCCAGCATTTT
CDR3 protein: CASSLATAFNQPQHF

V gene: TRBV4-3
clone size: few
D gene: -
J gene: TRBJ2-1
CDR3 DNA: TGCGCCAGCAGCCAACTCAGGGGAAAAGAGCAGTTCTTC
CDR3 protein: CASSQLRGKEQFF

V gene: TRBV25-1
clone size: few
D gene: TRBD2
J gene: TRBJ2-7
CDR3 DNA: TGTGCCAGCAGTGAAGTCTCTAGCGGGAGTTACGAGCAGTACTTC
CDR3 protein: CASSEVSSGSYEQYF

V gene: TRBV2
clone size: -
D gene: -
J gene: TRBJ2-7
CDR3 DNA: TGTGCCAGCAGGGGGGGCATTTCGGGCGAATACGAGCAGTACTTC
CDR3 protein: CASRGGISGEYEQYF

V gene: TRBV14
clone size: -
D gene: -
J gene: TRBJ2-4
CDR3 DNA: TGTGCCAGCAGCCAAGAGGGACGGATAGCCAAAAACATTCAGTACTTC
CDR3 protein: CASSQEGRIAKNIQYF

V gene: TRBV28
clone size: -
D gene: -
J gene: TRBJ2-7
CDR3 DNA: TGTGCCAGCAGTCCTCGGTCCGTACCCTCCTACGAGCAGTACTTC
CDR3 protein: CASSPRSVPSYEQYF

V gene: TRBV7-8
clone size: large
D gene: TRBD2
J gene: TRBJ2-1
CDR3 DNA: TGTGCCAGCAGCTCCCTTCTTAGCGGGAGCTACAATGAGCAGTTCTTC
CDR3 protein: CASSSLLSGSYNEQFF

V gene: TRBV11-2
clone size: -
D gene: TRBD2
J gene: TRBJ2-7
CDR3 DNA: TGTGCCAGCAGCTTAGAGACTAGCGGGTACTCCTACGAGCAGTACTTC
CDR3 protein: CASSLETSGYSYEQYF

V gene: TRBV7-9
clone size: few
D gene: TRBD2
J gene: TRBJ2-1
CDR3 DNA: TGTGCCAGCAGCCCGGGGGGTAGTAACAATGAGCAGTTCTTC
CDR3 protein: CASSPGGSNNEQFF

V gene: TRBV12-5
clone size: -
D gene: -
J gene: TRBJ2-1
CDR3 DNA: TGTGCTAGTGGTTTGGCGGGAGCGGTCTACAATGAGCAGTTCTTC
CDR3 protein: CASGLAGAVYNEQFF

V gene: TRBV4-3
clone size: -
D gene: -
J gene: TRBJ2-1
CDR3 DNA: TGCGCCAGCAGCCAAGATAGCACCCAGCACTCCTACAATGAGCAGTTCTTC
CDR3 protein: CASSQDSTQHSYNEQFF

V gene: TRBV6-1
clone size: -
D gene: TRBD2
J gene: TRBJ2-7
CDR3 DNA: TGTGCCAGCAGGCCAGCGGGATTCGCCTACGAGCAGTACTTC
CDR3 protein: CASRPAGFAYEQYF

V gene: TRBV6-6
clone size: -
D gene: -
J gene: TRBJ1-2
CDR3 DNA: TGTGCCAGCAGTTACTCGAGGCTGGGAATCTATGGCTACACCTTC
CDR3 protein: CASSYSRLGIYGYTF

V gene: TRBV2
clone size: -
D gene: -
J gene: TRBJ2-7
CDR3 DNA: TGTGCCAGCAGTGAAGCTCGCGGGGTTCCGTTAAACGAGCAGTACTTC
CDR3 protein: CASSEARGVPLNEQYF

V gene: TRBV7-3
clone size: -
D gene: -
J gene: TRBJ2-1
CDR3 DNA: TGTGCCAGCAGCCCCGACGGAGGATCGGCCAATGAGCAGTTCTTC
CDR3 protein: CASSPDGGSANEQFF

V gene: TRBV25-1
clone size: -
D gene: -
J gene: TRBJ2-7
CDR3 DNA: TGTGCCAGCAGCCGGGGACCGTCCTACGAGCAGTACTTC
CDR3 protein: CASSRGPSYEQYF

V gene: TRBV11-3
clone size: -
D gene: -
J gene: TRBJ1-4
CDR3 DNA: TGTGCCAGCAGTATCCCGGGCGAGAGGGAAAAACTGTTTTTT
CDR3 protein: CASSIPGEREKLFF

V gene: TRBV29-1
clone size: -
D gene: -
J gene: TRBJ2-1
CDR3 DNA: TGCAGCGTTACCTTGTCGGACAACTCCTACAATGAGCAGTTCTTC
CDR3 protein: CSVTLSDNSYNEQFF

V gene: TRBV18
clone size: -
D gene: -
J gene: TRBJ1-2
CDR3 DNA: TGTGCCAGCTCACCACCGACAGAATCATATGGCTACACCTTC
CDR3 protein: CASSPPTESYGYTF

V gene: TRBV11-2
clone size: -
D gene: TRBD2
J gene: TRBJ2-7
CDR3 DNA: TGTGCCAGCAGCTTAGATGGTGGCGGGAGGGCCTACGAGCAGTACTTC
CDR3 protein: CASSLDGGGRAYEQYF

V gene: TRBV2
clone size: -
D gene: TRBD2
J gene: TRBJ2-3
CDR3 DNA: TGTGCCAGCAAGCGACTAGCGGGAGGGACTGTTGCCACAGATACGCAGTATTTT
CDR3 protein: CASKRLAGGTVATDTQYF

V gene: TRBV30
clone size: -
D gene: TRBD2
J gene: TRBJ2-5
CDR3 DNA: TGTGCCTGGAGTCATCCCGGGACTAGCGGGAGAGTGCACTTC
CDR3 protein: CAWSHPGTSGRVHF

V gene: TRBV11-3
clone size: -
D gene: TRBD1
J gene: TRBJ2-7
CDR3 DNA: TGTGCCAGCAGCCTTACAGGGGTCGAGCAGTACTTC
CDR3 protein: CASSLTGVEQYF

V gene: TRBV4-2
clone size: -
D gene: -
J gene: TRBJ2-2
CDR3 DNA: TGTGCCAGCAGCCAAGAGGTACCGAACACCGGGGAGCTGTTTTTT
CDR3 protein: CASSQEVPNTGELFF

V gene: TRBV10-3
clone size: -
D gene: -
J gene: TRBJ2-1
CDR3 DNA: TGTGCCATCAGTGACGGGGAGAGCTCCTACAATGAGCAGTTCTTC
CDR3 protein: CAISDGESSYNEQFF

V gene: TRBV7-9
clone size: -
D gene: TRBD2
J gene: TRBJ2-3
CDR3 DNA: TGTGCCAGCAGTCAGGGCGGGAGGCCCGTTACAGATACGCAGTATTTT
CDR3 protein: CASSQGGRPVTDTQYF

V gene: TRBV30
clone size: -
D gene: -
J gene: TRBJ2-2
CDR3 DNA: TGTGCCTGGAAGGGAAACACCGGGGAGCTGTTTTTT
CDR3 protein: CAWKGNTGELFF

V gene: TRBV21-1
clone size: few
D gene: -
J gene: TRBJ2-6
CDR3 DNA: TGTGCCAGCAGTAAGTGTTTACAACAAAGTCGGGCCAACGTCCTGACTTTC
CDR3 protein: CASSKCLQQSRANVLTF

V gene: TRBV16
clone size: -
D gene: -
J gene: TRBJ2-7
CDR3 DNA: TGTGCCAGCAGCCAATTCAGCGCCCGCGAGCAGTACTTC
CDR3 protein: CASSQFSAREQYF

V gene: TRBV7-9
clone size: -
D gene: TRBD2
J gene: TRBJ2-1
CDR3 DNA: TGTGCCAGCAGCTACCCCGGGGGGGGAAGCTCCTACAATGAGCAGTTCTTC
CDR3 protein: CASSYPGGGSSYNEQFF

V gene: TRBV4-2
clone size: -
D gene: -
J gene: TRBJ2-1
CDR3 DNA: TGTGCCAGCAGCCAAGAGGCGGCCTTGAGGGCTGATTATGAGCAGTTCTTC
CDR3 protein: CASSQEAALRADYEQFF

V gene: TRBV28
clone size: few
D gene: -
J gene: TRBJ1-4
CDR3 DNA: TGTGCCAGCAGTTTAAGGAACGTGGGGGGAAAACTGTTTTTT
CDR3 protein: CASSLRNVGGKLFF

V gene: TRBV4-2
clone size: few
D gene: -
J gene: TRBJ2-2
CDR3 DNA: TGTGCCAGCAGCCAAGAATGGAACACCGGGGAGCTGTTTTTT
CDR3 protein: CASSQEWNTGELFF

V gene: TRBV6-5
clone size: large
D gene: TRBD1
J gene: TRBJ1-5
CDR3 DNA: TGTGCCAGCACAGGGGGTGCAAATCAGCCCCAGCATTTT
CDR3 protein: CASTGGANQPQHF

V gene: TRBV28
clone size: -
D gene: -
J gene: TRBJ1-4
CDR3 DNA: TGTGCCCTAAAGGAGGGTATCGGGGAAAAACTGTTTTTT
CDR3 protein: CALKEGIGEKLFF

V gene: TRBV30
clone size: -
D gene: TRBD1
J gene: TRBJ1-5
CDR3 DNA: TGTGCCTGGGGGACAGGGGTGAATTATCAGCCCCAGCATTTT
CDR3 protein: CAWGTGVNYQPQHF

V gene: TRBV27
clone size: -
D gene: -
J gene: TRBJ2-4
CDR3 DNA: TGTGCCAGCAGCCTCAGGGCTTCGGGCAAAAACATTCAGTACTTC
CDR3 protein: CASSLRASGKNIQYF

V gene: TRBV7-9
clone size: -
D gene: -
J gene: TRBJ2-1
CDR3 DNA: TGTGCCAGCAGCCCTACTAGCCAACCCAATAATGAGCAGTTCTTC
CDR3 protein: CASSPTSQPNNEQFF

V gene: TRBV29-1
clone size: few
D gene: TRBD1
J gene: TRBJ2-7
CDR3 DNA: TGCAGCGTTGGGACAGGCGAATCCTACGAGCAGTACTTC
CDR3 protein: CSVGTGESYEQYF

V gene: TRBV11-1
clone size: -
D gene: -
J gene: TRBJ2-1
CDR3 DNA: TGTGCCAGCAGCCCCAGCGGAAACAAAAATGAGCAGTTCTTC
CDR3 protein: CASSPSGNKNEQFF

V gene: TRBV6-4
clone size: -
D gene: TRBD2
J gene: TRBJ2-2
CDR3 DNA: TGTGCCAGCAGCGAGACACCGGGGGGGCCAACCGGGGAGCTGTTTTTT
CDR3 protein: CASSETPGGPTGELFF

V gene: TRBV14
clone size: few
D gene: -
J gene: TRBJ2-7
CDR3 DNA: TGTGCCAGCAGCCTGAGTACAGGGCCGGAGCAGTACTTC
CDR3 protein: CASSLSTGPEQYF

V gene: TRBV5-8
clone size: once
D gene: -
J gene: TRBJ1-5
CDR3 DNA: TGTGCCAGCAGCTTGGTTCCGACAATCGCTAGCAATCAGCCCCAGCATTTT
CDR3 protein: CASSLVPTIASNQPQHF

V gene: TRBV6-6
clone size: few
D gene: TRBD1
J gene: TRBJ2-7
CDR3 DNA: TGTGCCAGCAGTTACCTAACGACAGGGGGCGACGACGAGCAGTACTTC
CDR3 protein: CASSYLTTGGDDEQYF

V gene: TRBV10-3
clone size: -
D gene: -
J gene: TRBJ2-1
CDR3 DNA: TGTGCCATCAGTGACCCCCGGGACCGCAATGAGCAGTTCTTC
CDR3 protein: CAISDPRDRNEQFF

V gene: TRBV4-3
clone size: -
D gene: TRBD2
J gene: TRBJ2-5
CDR3 DNA: TGCGCCAGCAGCCCCGAGAGGGGTAGCGGGAGGATGTCCCAGTACTTC
CDR3 protein: CASSPERGSGRMSQYF

V gene: TRBV5-6
clone size: -
D gene: TRBD2
J gene: TRBJ2-1
CDR3 DNA: TGTGCCAGCAGCTTTCGACCGGGACTAGCGGAAGCTTGGGACCAATTCTTC
CDR3 protein: CASSFRPGLAEAWDQFF

V gene: TRBV11-3
clone size: -
D gene: -
J gene: TRBJ2-3
CDR3 DNA: TGTGCCAGCAGCGCCCGTCTTGCCGGCACGGATACGCAGTATTTT
CDR3 protein: CASSARLAGTDTQYF